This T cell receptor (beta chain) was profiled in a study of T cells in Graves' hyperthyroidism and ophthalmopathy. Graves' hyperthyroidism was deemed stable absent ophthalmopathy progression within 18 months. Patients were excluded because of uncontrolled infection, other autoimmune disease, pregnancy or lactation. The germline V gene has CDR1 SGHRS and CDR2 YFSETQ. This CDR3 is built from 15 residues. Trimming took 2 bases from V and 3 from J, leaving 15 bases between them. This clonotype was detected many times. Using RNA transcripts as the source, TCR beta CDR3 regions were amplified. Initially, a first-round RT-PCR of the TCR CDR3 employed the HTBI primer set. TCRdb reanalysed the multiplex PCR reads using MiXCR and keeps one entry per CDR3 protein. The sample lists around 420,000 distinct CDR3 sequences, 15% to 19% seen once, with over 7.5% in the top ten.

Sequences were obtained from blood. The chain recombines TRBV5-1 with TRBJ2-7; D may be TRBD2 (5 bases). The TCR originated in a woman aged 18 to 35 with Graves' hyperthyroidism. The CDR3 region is CASSFEPAVVYEQYF. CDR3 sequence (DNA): TGCGCCAGCAGCTTTGAGCCAGCGGTCGTCTACGAGCAGTACTTC.